The clone carrying this T cell receptor (beta chain) was counted a few times. The data stem from a study of T cell changes during pregnancy in multiple sclerosis. Clones were sequenced by immunoSEQ multiplex PCR, and TCRdb holds only the in-frame ones, with some missing. The top ten hold under 6% of the sample, which has roughly 35,000 clones, roughly 88% seen once. The CDR3 runs 11 residues. V was cut by 3 bases and J by 6 bases, with 2 bases left in between. The germline CDR1 and CDR2 sequences are SGHTA and FQGTGA. This chain uses TRBV7-3 with TRBJ2-2; the D is unclear. The starting material was CD8+ T cells from peripheral blood mononuclear cells, obtained after pregnancy. The origin of this receptor is a female donor with multiple sclerosis, enrolled in a pregnancy study. CDR3 in DNA: TGTGCCAGCAGCTTCGCCGGGGAGCTGTTTTTT. Translating it yields CASSFAGELFF.